This entry is about one T cell receptor (beta chain). The sample is drawn from a study of cytomegalovirus exposure and HLA in healthy donors. The primer mix had 60 Vbeta and 13 Jbeta primers. TCRdb keeps only in-frame clones here, not all; method: immunoSEQ multiplex PCR. The sample records 130,000 to 150,000 clones, around 77% being singletons. The sequence derives from a woman in her forties or fifties in good health and CMV-seronegative. The sequenced sample consisted of PBMCs.

CDR3 nucleotide sequence: TGTGCCAGCAGCCTCAACAGGGAATGGAGCAATCAGCCCCAGCATTTT. It is translated as CASSLNREWSNQPQHF. The gene calls are TRBV7-8 and TRBJ1-5; TRBD1 might be the D (6 bases). The CDR3 contains 16 residues. Trimming shortened V by 5 bases and J by 1 base, and 15 bases separated the two germline ends. Germline lookup yields CDR1 SGHVS and CDR2 FQNEAQ.